This T cell receptor (beta chain) was sequenced for a study of CD8+CD57+ T cells in acquired aplastic anemia (dated by TCRdb to 2016 to 2019). Turning to the overall study: On average, sorted CD4+ and CD8+ cells yielded around 3.4 ug of extracted DNA, with a range of about 0.17 to 27.4 ug. CD8+CD57+ expansion was defined as a frequency above the mean frequency observed in healthy subjects. What the authors observed across the whole study: Some 27 CD8+ CDR3 sequences were found in both patients and controls but appeared to be highly expressed in patients and within the immunodominant clones of the patients. Patients and healthy controls showed no significant difference in CD8+ Simpson's diversity (P=0.060).

Genomic DNA served as template for TCR beta VDJ combination and CDR3 sequence profiling. An Illumina HiSeq 2000 was used for TCR repertoire sequencing. In the authors' own workflow: Repertoire assessment relied on Simpson's diversity index, CDR3 size and DJ length profiles, and TRBV/TRBJ rearrangement plots. The immunodominant clone was defined as the most abundant DNA sequence in deep sequencing data. CDR3 amino acid sequences were screened for sharing across subjects and were compared with published repertoires and the VDJdb database. The raw public reads went through TCRdb reprocessing: fastp at Q25, MiXCR clone calling, in-frame beta chains kept. Rows matching on CDR3 protein sequence are summarized as one entry with the most common DNA and genes. TCRdb, not the authors, supplied the V and J calls. This sample holds some 170,000 distinct CDR3 sequences; roughly 60% were observed only once. The ten largest clonotypes hold under 55% of the sample.

As to this clonotype: This receptor's antigen is unknown. One end of the junction is discordant with germline, which a read error may explain.

The patients picked for sequencing were ones in whom flow cytometry had shown an expansion of CD8+CD57+ cells. Severe acquired aplastic anemia was diagnosed in all patients according to International Study of Aplastic Anemia and Agranulocytosis and Camitta criteria. At the time blood was sampled, none of the patients had received any therapy. In this study, sorted CD4+ and CD8+ T cells from the blood of healthy subjects and of severe aplastic anemia patients had their TCR repertoires deep-sequenced. Patients were enrolled in the USA under clinicaltrials.gov protocols 00001620, 01623167, 00001397, 00071045, 00081523 and 00961064. Ficoll-Paque density gradient centrifugation was used to isolate peripheral blood mononuclear cells. Before DNA extraction, CD4+ and CD8+ T cells were sorted by FACS or by magnetic beads. CDR1 and CDR2, looked up from the germline V gene (reference sequence), are DFQATT and SNEGSKA. The CDR3 contains 16 residues, cysteine and phenylalanine counted. The kept DNA is CDR3 alone, 48 bases in frame from the first base.

Sequenced: sorted CD4+, CD8+, or CD8+CD57+ T cells (not recorded which) from PBMCs. This sequence originates from a human donor with aplastic anemia. The chain employs TRBV20-1 and TRBJ1-5; 9 bases in between match TRBD1. The nucleotide sequence is given as TGCAGTGCTGAGTCGCGGGACAGGGCCTACAATGAGCCCCAGCATTTT. Translated, this is CSAESRDRAYNEPQHF.